This TCR beta chain originates from a study of beta chain features in type 1 diabetes. Study information: Similarity in age, gender and cell yields was seen between patients and healthy donors. Study-wide results and caveats: Patients showed naive, central memory and Treg TCRB repertoires that appeared more similar than those of healthy donors.

CD45RO/CCR7/CD25/CD127/CD95/CD27 sorting isolated CD4+ naive, central memory, regulatory and stem cell-like memory cells. This clone was observed a handful of times. What it recognizes is unknown. CDR1 is SGHRS, CDR2 YFSETQ, per germline. This CDR3 comprises 12 residues. The V end lost 4 bases, the J end lost 3 bases, and 8 bases lay between the germline ends. Of the isolated RNA, all was reverse transcribed, and so the sequenced material was expressed TCRB transcripts. Profiling relied on immunoSEQ multiplex PCR, and the TCRdb table lists in-frame clones only, not all of them. The profile shows more than 120,000 clones, less than 11% of them singletons.

The material sequenced was naive CD4+ T cells from blood. The TCR was taken from a man younger than 35 in good health. The rearrangement joins TRBV5-1 to TRBJ2-7, with unresolved D. The CDR3 coding sequence is TGCGCCAGCAGCCCCCAACACTACGAGCAGTACTTC. This encodes CASSPQHYEQYF.